The rows below give T cell receptor beta chains drawn from one sample of a study of blood T cell repertoires in COVID-19. Assay used: immunoSEQ multiplex PCR; TCRdb lists only in-frame clones, some missing. The table lists 250,000 or so clones, 86% of them singletons. Sequenced: PBMCs or T cells enriched from blood (not recorded which). All receptors derive from a woman between 50 and 59 years old who had recovered from COVID-19. CDR3s include the opening cysteine and the closing phenylalanine or tryptophan. D genes are given only for firm matches. Some rows mark clone size as missing; the rest say once, few, many or name a class of expanded clone.

>NA|NA|TRBV19
CASSIVRNTEAFF
>TRBD1|NA|TRBV2
CASSGLIWTGNEQYF
>TRBD1|NA|TRBV11-1
CASSNRDRGTYGYTF
>NA|NA|TRBV5-1
CASSFRGNTEAFF
>NA|NA|TRBV24-1
CATSEGAFTEAFF
>NA|NA|TRBV4-1
CASSQDARPGPPLHF
>TRBD1|NA|TRBV6-2/TRBV6-3
CASSLLQGADYGYTF
>TRBD2|few|TRBV19
CASSIWRTSGRKIEQFF
>TRBD1|NA|TRBV27
CASKDRSRLNTEAFF
>NA|NA|TRBV9
CASSVGTSWDTQYF
>TRBD1|NA|TRBV7-8
CASSSRQGAIYEQYF
>NA|NA|TRBV30
CAWSEGWYGYTF
>NA|NA|TRBV5-1
CASSFGNYGVWVSEAFF
>TRBD2|NA|TRBV30
CAWSLAGWTYEQYF
>NA|NA|TRBV24-1
CATSGQNQPQHF
>NA|NA|TRBV19
CASSKTRSVEGTATF
>NA|NA|TRBV6-5
CASTKDRYGYTF
>TRBD1|NA|TRBV11-2
CASSGDREEQFF
>NA|once|TRBV7-9
CASSPGDTNTEAFF
>TRBD1|NA|TRBV19
CASSVGQGASTGELFF
>TRBD2|NA|TRBV9
CASSVGQGGLAGVAKNIQYF
>TRBD1|NA|TRBV28
CASRNDRGWGGNQPQHF
>NA|NA|TRBV7-9
CASSSWDIQNSPLHF
>NA|NA|TRBV20-1
CSALRSTEAFF
>TRBD2|NA|TRBV5-1
CASSRTSGNPSYNEQFF
>NA|NA|TRBV2
CASSGPSSRPQHF
>TRBD1|NA|TRBV6-1
CASSKDRDRGRILDGYTF
>NA|once|TRBV5-1
CASSLGQVAEAFF
>NA|NA|TRBV30
CAWSTHISTNEKLFF
>NA|NA|TRBV19
CASREGGGNNQPQHF
>NA|NA|TRBV15
CATSRDYIQPQHF
>TRBD1|NA|TRBV18
CASSPRTGGNTEAFF
>TRBD1|NA|TRBV3-1/TRBV3-2
CASSQAYGTVNSF
>NA|once|TRBV9
CASSLRSGYGYTF